Listed here is a single TCR beta chain. Its antigen remains unidentified. The test was conducted at deep level. Produced via immunoSEQ multiplex PCR; TCRdb's table is partial and in-frame only. The sample lists about 1,500,000 clones, over 95% occurring once. This CDR3 is built from 10 residues. Germline-derived CDR1 and CDR2 are SQVTM and ANQGSEA. Deletions cut 4 bases from V and 11 bases from J, with 11 bases between. These data belong to a study of shared clonotypes between healthy human individuals. Turning to the study itself: CD4 naive cells filled three plates per donor, CD4 memory three, CD8 naive two and CD8 memory one. Study-wide results and caveats: Larger estimated richness was generally recorded for naive subsets relative to memory subsets.

The chain has TRBV29-1 and TRBJ1-1; D not resolved. The sequenced sample consisted of naive CD4+ T cells sorted from blood. Specified subset: CD45RA+ positively selected. The receptor was derived from a man younger than 40 in good health. The CDR3 nucleotides are TGCAGCGTTGGTGAGGATACGGCTTTCTTT. The encoded protein is CSVGEDTAFF.